The present entry profiles one TCR beta chain with its context. Antigen unknown. The CDR3 has 13 residues. V lost 9 bases, J lost 5 bases, and 9 bases stayed unmatched. The V gene's germline CDR1 is LNHDA and CDR2 SQIVND (reference sequence). The data were taken from a study of T cell responses to AZD1222 COVID-19 vaccine. Study findings and constraints: Samples come after the peak T cell response, not at day 14.

Sequencing used immunoSEQ multiplex PCR; TCRdb keeps in-frame clones, though not all of them. The data hold approximately 120,000 clones, with about 90% observed a single time. Sequenced material: peripheral blood, taken on day 0 of AZD1222 vaccination. The clonotype was recovered from an adult in good health. This chain links TRBV19 with TRBJ1-1; TRBD1 aligns across 7 bases. CDR3 in DNA: TGTGCCAGCGCTCGACAGGGTGAGACTGAAGCTTTCTTT. Its protein product is CASARQGETEAFF.